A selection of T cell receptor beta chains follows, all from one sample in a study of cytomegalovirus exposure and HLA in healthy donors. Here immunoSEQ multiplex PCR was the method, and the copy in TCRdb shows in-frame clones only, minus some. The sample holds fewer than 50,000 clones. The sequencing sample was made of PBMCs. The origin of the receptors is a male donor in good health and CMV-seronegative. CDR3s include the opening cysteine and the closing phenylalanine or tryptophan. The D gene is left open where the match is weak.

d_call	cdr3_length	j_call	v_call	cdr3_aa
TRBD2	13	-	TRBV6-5	CASRSGTNYEQYF
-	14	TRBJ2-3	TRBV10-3	CAISESESSDSEYF
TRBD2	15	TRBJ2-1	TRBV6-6	CASSPLSGRKDEQFF
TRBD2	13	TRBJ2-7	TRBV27	CASRTSGSDEQYF
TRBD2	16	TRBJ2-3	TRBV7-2	CASSFPGLAGDSTLYF
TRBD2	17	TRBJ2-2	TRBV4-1	CASSQAVAGGHTGELFF
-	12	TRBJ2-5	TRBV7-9	CASSLPEQTQYF
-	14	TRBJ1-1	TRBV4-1	CASSLGRGNTEAFF
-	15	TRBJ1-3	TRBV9	CASSVIGQGGNTIYF
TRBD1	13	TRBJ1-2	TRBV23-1	CASSLKTGRGYTF
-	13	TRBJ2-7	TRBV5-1	CASSLELTSEQYF
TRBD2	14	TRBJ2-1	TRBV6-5	CASRLAGRYNEQFF
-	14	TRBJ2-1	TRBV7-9	CASSPGPSYNEQFF
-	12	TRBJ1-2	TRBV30	CAWSRLAGGYTF
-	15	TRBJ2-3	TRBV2	CASKTLATSTDTQYF
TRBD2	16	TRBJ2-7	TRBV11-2	CASSQGSGSEGYEQYF
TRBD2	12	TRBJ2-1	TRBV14	CASSNSGSEQFF
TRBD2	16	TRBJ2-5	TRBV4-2	CASSPPRASGQETQYF
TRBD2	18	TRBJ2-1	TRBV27	CASSSWTSGSQKSGEQFF
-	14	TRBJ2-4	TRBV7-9	CASSQGAGDNIQYF
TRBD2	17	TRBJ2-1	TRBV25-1	CASSAELGTSGSYEQFF
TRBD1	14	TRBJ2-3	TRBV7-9	CASSPDRFTDTQYF
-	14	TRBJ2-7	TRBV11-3	CASSLGGGSSEQYF
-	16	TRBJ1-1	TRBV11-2	CASTGRAVRGISEAFF
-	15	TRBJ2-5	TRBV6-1	CASSERARRVETQYF
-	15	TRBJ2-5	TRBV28	CASSLGGRGQETQYF
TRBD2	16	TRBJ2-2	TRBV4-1	CASSQNSGRGTGELFF
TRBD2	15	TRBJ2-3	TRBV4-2	CASRGLSGGTDTQYF
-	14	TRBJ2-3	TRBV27	CASSRTSGRDTQYF
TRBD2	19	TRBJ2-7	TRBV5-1	CASSLAIPDVKRGAYEQYF
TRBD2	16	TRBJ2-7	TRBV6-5	CASSYGGTSGYYEQYF
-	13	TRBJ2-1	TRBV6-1	CASSEKTENEQFF
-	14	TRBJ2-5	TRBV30	CAWSVLRGRETQYF
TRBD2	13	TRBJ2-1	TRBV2	CASNLADTNEQFF
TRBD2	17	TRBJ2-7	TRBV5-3	CARSLLAGVAPTCEQYF
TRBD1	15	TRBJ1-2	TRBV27	CASSFSGQAGRGYTF
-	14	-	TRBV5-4	CASRQGVFENEQYF
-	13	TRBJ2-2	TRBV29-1	CSVEVRTTGELFF
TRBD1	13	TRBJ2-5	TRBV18	CASSLGQGETQYF
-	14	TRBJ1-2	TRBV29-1	CSVVSGTANYGYTF
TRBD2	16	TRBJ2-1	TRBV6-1	CASSGRWLADANEQFF
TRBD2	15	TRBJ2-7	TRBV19	CASSTLAGRPYEQYF
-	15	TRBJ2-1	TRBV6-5	CASHRGGEGDNEQFF
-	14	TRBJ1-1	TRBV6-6	CASSYPGQNTEAFF
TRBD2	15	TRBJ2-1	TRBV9	CASSVESGREGEQFF
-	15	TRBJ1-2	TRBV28	CASTDSQVPRDGYTF
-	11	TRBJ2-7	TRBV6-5	CASARDYEQYF
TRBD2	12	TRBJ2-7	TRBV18	CASSPGGDEQYF
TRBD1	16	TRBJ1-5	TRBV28	CASNPSGQGTTEPQHF
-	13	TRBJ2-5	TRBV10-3	CATGGGQQETQYF
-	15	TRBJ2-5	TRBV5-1	CASSPRTGPQETQYF
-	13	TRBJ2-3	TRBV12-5	CASASSGPDTQYF
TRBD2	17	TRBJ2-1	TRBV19	CASSMGVAGGSYNEQFF